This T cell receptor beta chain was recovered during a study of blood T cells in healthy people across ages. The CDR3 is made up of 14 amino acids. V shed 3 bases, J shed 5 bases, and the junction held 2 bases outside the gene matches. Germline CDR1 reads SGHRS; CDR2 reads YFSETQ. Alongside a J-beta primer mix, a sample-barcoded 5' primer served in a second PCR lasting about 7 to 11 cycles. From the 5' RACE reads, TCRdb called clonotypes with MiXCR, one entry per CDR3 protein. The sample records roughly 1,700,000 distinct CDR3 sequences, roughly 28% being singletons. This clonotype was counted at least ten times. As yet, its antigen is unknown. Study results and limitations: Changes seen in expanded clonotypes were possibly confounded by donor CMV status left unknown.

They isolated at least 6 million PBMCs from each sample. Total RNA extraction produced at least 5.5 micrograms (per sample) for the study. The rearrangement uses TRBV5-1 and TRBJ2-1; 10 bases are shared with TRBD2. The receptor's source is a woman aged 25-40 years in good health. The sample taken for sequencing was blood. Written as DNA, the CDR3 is TGCGCCAGCAGCTCTAGCGGGAGCAACAATGAGCAGTTCTTC. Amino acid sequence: CASSSSGSNNEQFF.